This record covers a single TCR beta chain. Its antigen is still unknown. The data were taken from a study of blood T cells in healthy people across ages. The second PCR ran 7 to 11 cycles with a sample-barcoded 5' primer and J-beta primers. TCRdb fed the 5' RACE reads into MiXCR, producing one record per CDR3 protein. The sample contains about 1.1 million distinct CDR3 sequences, roughly two fifths of which appear only once. Study outcomes and limitations: Both naive CD4+ cell counts and diversity were greater in long-lived donors than in aged donors. Naive T cell percentage and TCR beta diversity correlated strongly.

The source of this sequence is a young man in good health. Sequenced sample: blood.

CDR3 sequence: CASSPLGDRVNTEAFF. For the CDR3, the DNA is TGTGCCAGCTCACCACTCGGGGACAGGGTGAACACTGAAGCTTTCTTT. The chain has TRBV18 and TRBJ1-1; 9 nucleotides agree with TRBD1. The CDR3 totals 16 residues. Germline V CDR1 and CDR2: KGHSH, LQKENI. Trimming removed 1 base from V and 0 bases from J; junction bases left unmatched: 3. The full variable domain, completed using reference TRBV18 and TRBJ1-1, is NAGVMQNPRHLVRRRGQEARLRCSPMKGHSHVYWYRQLPEEGLKFMVYLQKENIIDESGMPKERFSAEFPKEGPSILRIQQVVRGDSAAYFCASSPLGDRVNTEAFFGQGTRLTVV.